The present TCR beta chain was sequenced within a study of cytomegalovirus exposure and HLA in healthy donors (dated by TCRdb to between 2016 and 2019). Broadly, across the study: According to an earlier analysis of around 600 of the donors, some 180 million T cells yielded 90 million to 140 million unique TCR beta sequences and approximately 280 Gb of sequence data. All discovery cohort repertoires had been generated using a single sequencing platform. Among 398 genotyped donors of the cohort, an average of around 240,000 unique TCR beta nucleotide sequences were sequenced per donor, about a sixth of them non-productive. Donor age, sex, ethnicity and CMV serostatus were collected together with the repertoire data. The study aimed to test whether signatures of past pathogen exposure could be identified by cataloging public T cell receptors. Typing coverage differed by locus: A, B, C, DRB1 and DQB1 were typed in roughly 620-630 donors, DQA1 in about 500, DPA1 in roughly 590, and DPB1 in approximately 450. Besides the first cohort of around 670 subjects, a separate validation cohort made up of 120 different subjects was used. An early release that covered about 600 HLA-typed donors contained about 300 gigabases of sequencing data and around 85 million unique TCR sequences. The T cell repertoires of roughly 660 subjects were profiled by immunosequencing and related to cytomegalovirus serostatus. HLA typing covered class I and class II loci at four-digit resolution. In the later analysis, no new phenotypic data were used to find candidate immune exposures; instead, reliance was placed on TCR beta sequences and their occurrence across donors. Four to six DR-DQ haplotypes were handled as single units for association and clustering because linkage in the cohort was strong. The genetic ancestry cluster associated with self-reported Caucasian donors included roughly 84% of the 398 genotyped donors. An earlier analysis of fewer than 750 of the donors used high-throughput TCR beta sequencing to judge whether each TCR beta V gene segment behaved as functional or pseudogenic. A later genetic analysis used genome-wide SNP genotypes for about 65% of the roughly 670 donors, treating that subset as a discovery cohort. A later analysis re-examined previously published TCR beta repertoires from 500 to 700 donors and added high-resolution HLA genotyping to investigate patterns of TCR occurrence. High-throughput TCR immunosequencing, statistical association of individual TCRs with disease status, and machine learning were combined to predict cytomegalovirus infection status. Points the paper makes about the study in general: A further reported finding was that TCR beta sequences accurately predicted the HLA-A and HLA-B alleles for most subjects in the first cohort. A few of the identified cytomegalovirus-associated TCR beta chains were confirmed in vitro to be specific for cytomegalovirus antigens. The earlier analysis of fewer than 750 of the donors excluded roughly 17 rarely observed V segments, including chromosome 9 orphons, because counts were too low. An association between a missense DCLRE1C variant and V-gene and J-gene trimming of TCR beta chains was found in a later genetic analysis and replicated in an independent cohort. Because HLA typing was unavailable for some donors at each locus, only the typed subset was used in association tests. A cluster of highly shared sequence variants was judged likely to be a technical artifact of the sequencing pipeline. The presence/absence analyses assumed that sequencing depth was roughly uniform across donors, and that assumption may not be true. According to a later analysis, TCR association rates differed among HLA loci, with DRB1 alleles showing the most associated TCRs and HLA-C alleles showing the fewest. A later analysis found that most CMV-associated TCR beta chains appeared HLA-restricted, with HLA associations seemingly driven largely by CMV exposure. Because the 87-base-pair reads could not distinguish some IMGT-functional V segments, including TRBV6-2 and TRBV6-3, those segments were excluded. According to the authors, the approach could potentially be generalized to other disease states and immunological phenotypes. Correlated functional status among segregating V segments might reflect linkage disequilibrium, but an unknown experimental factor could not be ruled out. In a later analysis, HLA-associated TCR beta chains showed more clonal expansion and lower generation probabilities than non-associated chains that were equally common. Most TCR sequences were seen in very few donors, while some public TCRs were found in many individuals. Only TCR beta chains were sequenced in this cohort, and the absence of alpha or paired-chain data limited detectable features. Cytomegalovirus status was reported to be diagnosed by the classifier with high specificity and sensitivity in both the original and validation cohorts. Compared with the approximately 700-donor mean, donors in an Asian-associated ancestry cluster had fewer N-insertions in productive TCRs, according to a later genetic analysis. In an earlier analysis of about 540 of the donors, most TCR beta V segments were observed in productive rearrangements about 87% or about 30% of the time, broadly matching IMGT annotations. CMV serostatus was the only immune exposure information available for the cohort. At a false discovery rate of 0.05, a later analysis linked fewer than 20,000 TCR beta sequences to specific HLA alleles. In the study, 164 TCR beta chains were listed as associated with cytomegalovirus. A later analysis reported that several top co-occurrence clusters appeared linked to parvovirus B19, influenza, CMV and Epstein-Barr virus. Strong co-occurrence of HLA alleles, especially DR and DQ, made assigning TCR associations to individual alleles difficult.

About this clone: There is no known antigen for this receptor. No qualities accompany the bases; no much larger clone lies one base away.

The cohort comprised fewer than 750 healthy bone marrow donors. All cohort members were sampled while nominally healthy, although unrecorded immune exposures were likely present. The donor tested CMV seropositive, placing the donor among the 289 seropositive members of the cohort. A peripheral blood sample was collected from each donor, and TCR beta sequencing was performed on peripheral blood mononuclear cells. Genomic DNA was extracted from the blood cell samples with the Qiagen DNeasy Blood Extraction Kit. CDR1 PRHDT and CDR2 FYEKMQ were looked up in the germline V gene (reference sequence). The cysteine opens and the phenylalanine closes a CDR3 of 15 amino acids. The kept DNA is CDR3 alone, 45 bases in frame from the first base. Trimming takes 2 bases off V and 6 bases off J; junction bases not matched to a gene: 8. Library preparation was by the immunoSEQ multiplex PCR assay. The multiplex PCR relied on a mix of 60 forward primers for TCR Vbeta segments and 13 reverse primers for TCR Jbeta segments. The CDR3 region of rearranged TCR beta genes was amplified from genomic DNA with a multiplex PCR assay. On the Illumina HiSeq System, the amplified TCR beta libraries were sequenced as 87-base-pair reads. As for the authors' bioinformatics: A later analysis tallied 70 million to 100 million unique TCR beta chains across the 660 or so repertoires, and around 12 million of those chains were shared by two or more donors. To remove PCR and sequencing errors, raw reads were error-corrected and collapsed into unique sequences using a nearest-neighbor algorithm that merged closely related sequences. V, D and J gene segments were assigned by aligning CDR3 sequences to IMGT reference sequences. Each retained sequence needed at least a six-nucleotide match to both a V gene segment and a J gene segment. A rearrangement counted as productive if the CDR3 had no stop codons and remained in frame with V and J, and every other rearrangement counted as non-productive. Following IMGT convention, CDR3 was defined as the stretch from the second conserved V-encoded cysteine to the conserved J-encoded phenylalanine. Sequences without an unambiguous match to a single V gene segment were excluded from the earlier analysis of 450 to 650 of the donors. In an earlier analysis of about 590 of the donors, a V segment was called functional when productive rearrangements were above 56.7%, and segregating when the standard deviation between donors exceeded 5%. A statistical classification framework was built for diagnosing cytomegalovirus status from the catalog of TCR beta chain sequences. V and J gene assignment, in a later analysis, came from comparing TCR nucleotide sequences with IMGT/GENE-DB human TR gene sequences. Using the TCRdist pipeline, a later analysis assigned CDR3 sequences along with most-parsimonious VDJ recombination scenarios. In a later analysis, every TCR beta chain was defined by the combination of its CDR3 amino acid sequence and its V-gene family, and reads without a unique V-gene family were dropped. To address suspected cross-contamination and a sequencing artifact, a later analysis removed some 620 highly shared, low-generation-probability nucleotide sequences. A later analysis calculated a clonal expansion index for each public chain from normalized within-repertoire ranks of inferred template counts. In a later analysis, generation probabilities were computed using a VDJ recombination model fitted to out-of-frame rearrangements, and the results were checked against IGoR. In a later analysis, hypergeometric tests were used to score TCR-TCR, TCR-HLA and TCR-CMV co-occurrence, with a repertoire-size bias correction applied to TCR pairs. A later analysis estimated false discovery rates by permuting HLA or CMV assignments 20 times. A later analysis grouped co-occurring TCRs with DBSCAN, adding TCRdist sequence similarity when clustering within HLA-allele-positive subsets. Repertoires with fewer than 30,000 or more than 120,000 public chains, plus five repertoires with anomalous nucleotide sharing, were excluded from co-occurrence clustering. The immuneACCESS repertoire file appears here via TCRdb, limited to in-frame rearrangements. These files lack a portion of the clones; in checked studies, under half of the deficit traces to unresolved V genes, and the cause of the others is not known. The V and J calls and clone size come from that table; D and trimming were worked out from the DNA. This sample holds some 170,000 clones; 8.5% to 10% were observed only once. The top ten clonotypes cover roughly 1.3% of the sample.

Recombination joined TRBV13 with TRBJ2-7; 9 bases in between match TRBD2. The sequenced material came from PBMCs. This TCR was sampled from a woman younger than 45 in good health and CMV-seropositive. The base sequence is TGTGCCAGCAGCTTAACGGGACTAGCTTTTCGCGAGCAGTACTTC. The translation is CASSLTGLAFREQYF.